The 18 T cell receptor beta chains listed next were all sequenced from one sample in a study of CD8+CD57+ T cells in acquired aplastic anemia (dated by TCRdb to between 2017 and 2018). Patients chosen for sequencing had shown expansion of CD8+CD57+ cells by flow cytometry. The data were produced on an Illumina HiSeq 2000. Genomic DNA served as template for TCR beta VDJ combination and CDR3 sequence profiling. TCRdb handled the public reads itself, with Q25 trimming in fastp and clone calling in MiXCR, and kept productive beta chains. Every distinct CDR3 protein forms one entry, paired with its most common genes and DNA. The sample table lists more than 150,000 distinct CDR3 sequences, less than 60% of them with a count of one. Around 1.8% of the sample lies in the top ten. Sequencing was performed on sorted CD4+, CD8+, or CD8+CD57+ T cells (not recorded which) from PBMCs. The receptors were sampled from a human donor with aplastic anemia.

The V gene is TRBV15, the J gene TRBJ2-5; D uncertain. Between the trimmed V and J ends, which lost 0 bases and 5 bases, there was a span of 7 bases. The germline V gene encodes CDR1 LNHNV and CDR2 YYDKDF (reference sequence). This CDR3 has 13 residues. The CDR3 DNA reads TGTGCCACCAGCAGAGAAGCCCAGGAGACCCAGTACTTC. Translated, it gives CATSREAQETQYF.

The V call is TRBV20-1, the J call TRBJ2-7; 8 positions agree with TRBD1. Per germline, CDR1 DFQATT and CDR2 SNEGSKA (reference sequence). J lost 3 bases, V lost 3 bases, and 10 bases had no gene match. The CDR3 extends over 15 amino acids. The CDR3 region is CSASVGQGLYYEQYF. The CDR3 region has the DNA TGCAGTGCTAGTGTTGGACAGGGCCTTTACTACGAGCAGTACTTC.

The rearrangement links TRBV25-1 to TRBJ1-1; D call uncertain. Germline loops: CDR1 MGHDK, CDR2 SYGVNS. The ends were cut back, 1 base at V and 4 bases at J, with 10 bases in the middle. CDR3 length: 14 amino acids. The CDR3 DNA follows: TGTGCCAGCAGTGAATTAGGCTGGGGCACTGAAGCTTTCTTT. Residues: CASSELGWGTEAFF.

This clonotype was counted ten times or more. V is TRBV19 and J is TRBJ2-7, with unresolved D. The germline V and J ends were trimmed by 1 base and 6 bases, with 13 bases remaining between them. There are 14 residues in the CDR3. Germline CDR1 reads LNHDA; CDR2 reads SQIVND (reference sequence). The CDR3 protein is CASSIGNLRGEQYF. DNA for the CDR3: TGTGCCAGTAGTATAGGGAACCTCAGAGGCGAGCAGTACTTC.

On this clonotype: A much larger clone lies one base from this, so it may be a read error. Without the conserved terminal phenylalanine or tryptophan, this CDR3 likely stems from a read error. This rearrangement joins TRBV30 to TRBJ1-6; 10 nucleotides align to TRBD1. Germline V gene sequence: CDR1 GTSNPN, CDR2 SVGIG (reference sequence). V was clipped by 7 bases and J by 9 bases; unmatched bases: 6. The CDR3 is 13 amino acids. Written as DNA, the CDR3 is TGTGCCTCCGACGGGACAGGGGCTTCACCCCTCCACTGT. It translates to CASDGTGASPLHC.

The rearrangement uses TRBV30 and TRBJ1-2, with D maybe TRBD1 (5 bases). Germline CDR1 is GTSNPN and CDR2 is SVGIG (reference sequence). The CDR3 extends over 11 amino acids. V lost 5 bases to trimming and J lost 13 bases, with 17 bases between them. The DNA of the CDR3 is TGTGCCTGGGGTTTCCCGGGGCTGATCACCTTC. Translating it yields CAWGFPGLITF.

At least ten counts were recorded for this clonotype. V and J are TRBV5-5 and TRBJ1-1; D gene ambiguous. The length of the CDR3 is 15 residues. Germline values: CDR1 SGHKS, CDR2 YYEKEE (reference sequence). V was pared by 0 bases and J by 0 bases, with 9 bases between. The CDR3 coding sequence is TGTGCCAGCAGCTTGGGTTGGCGGATGAACACTGAAGCTTTCTTT. Amino acid sequence: CASSLGWRMNTEAFF.

Many counts were recorded for this clonotype. The rearrangement uses TRBV28 and TRBJ2-7; D gene uncertain. This CDR3 is built from 13 residues. Looked up from germline, CDR1 is MDHEN and CDR2 is SYDVKM. V was pared by 8 bases and J by 0 bases, with 11 bases between. This CDR3 is CASGLLSSYEQYF. DNA of the CDR3: TGTGCCAGCGGATTGCTTAGCTCCTACGAGCAGTACTTC.

The J gene is TRBJ2-7, the V gene TRBV7-2; 9 bases agree with TRBD1. Trimming removed 9 bases from V and 7 bases from J; junction bases left unmatched: 10. This CDR3 has 13 amino acids. Germline CDR1 is SGHTA and CDR2 is FQGNSA. In DNA, the CDR3 is TGTGCCAGTAGAACAGGGGGCGCGGAAGAGCAGTACTTC. The encoded protein is CASRTGGAEEQYF.

Only a few counts were recorded for this clonotype. V gene TRBV9 combines with J gene TRBJ2-2, with unresolved D. Trimming shortened V by 5 bases and J by 9 bases, and 11 bases separated the two germline ends. From germline, CDR1 is SGDLS and CDR2 YYNGEE. The CDR3 contains 12 residues. The CDR3 nucleotides are TGTGCCAGCAGTCGTAGTGACCGGGAGCTGTTTTTT. Protein product: CASSRSDRELFF.

The V gene is TRBV3-1, the J gene TRBJ2-2; D is perhaps TRBD2 (6 bases). The germline V gene has CDR1 LGHDT and CDR2 YNNKEL (reference sequence). Trimming took off 4 bases at V and 7 bases at J, with 16 bases between the two ends. The CDR3 covers 15 residues. This CDR3 reads CASSPLSWGDGELFF. The CDR3 DNA follows: TGTGCCAGCAGCCCCTTGAGTTGGGGGGACGGGGAGCTGTTTTTT.

This clonotype occurred many times. The V call is TRBV7-2, the J call TRBJ2-2, with D possibly TRBD1 on 5 matching bases. Germline CDR1 is SGHTA and CDR2 is FQGNSA. V was shortened by 8 bases and J by 1 base, with 11 bases between the two germline ends. The CDR3 runs 14 residues. CDR3 region: CASGALQNTGELFF. The DNA for the CDR3 is TGTGCCAGCGGGGCTCTCCAGAACACCGGGGAGCTGTTTTTT.

This clonotype was seen only a few times. The gene calls are TRBV25-1 and TRBJ1-2; D is undetermined. Trimming cost V 3 bases and J 4 bases, with 3 bases left between them. This CDR3 spans 11 amino acids. The germline V gene has CDR1 MGHDK and CDR2 SYGVNS. Here the CDR3 reads CASSDGYGYTF. The CDR3 DNA is TGTGCCAGCAGTGATGGCTATGGCTACACCTTC.

This clonotype came up once. This rearrangement joins TRBV25-1 to TRBJ2-1; D is unresolved. The V gene lost 6 bases and the J gene lost 4 bases, with 13 bases spanning the gap. CDR3 length: 14 residues. Germline V lookup: CDR1 MGHDK, CDR2 SYGVNS. Here the CDR3 DNA reads TGTGCCAGCAGCGACCCCCAAGATTACAATGAGCAGTTCTTC. This sequence encodes CASSDPQDYNEQFF.

This clonotype was detected many times. J is TRBJ2-3 and V is TRBV7-2, with D possibly matching TRBD1 (6 bases). V was shortened by 3 bases and J by 4 bases, with 8 bases between the two germline ends. The CDR3 is made up of 13 amino acids. Germline V lookup: CDR1 SGHTA, CDR2 FQGNSA. The DNA of the CDR3 is TGTGCCAGCAGCTTTGGACAGTCAGATACGCAGTATTTT. Its translation is CASSFGQSDTQYF.

In the case of this clonotype: This clone may be a read error of a much larger clone one base away. The chain links TRBV5-1 to TRBJ1-5; perhaps TRBD1 as D (5 bases). CDR3 length: 14 residues. Germline V gene lookup returns CDR1 SGHRS and CDR2 YFSETQ. The CDR3, as DNA: TGCGCCTGCAGCTTTCTGGGGGGCAATCAGCCCCAGCATTTT. This encodes CACSFLGGNQPQHF.

CDR3 in amino acids: CSVQGLNQPQHF. The CDR3 DNA is TGCAGCGTGCAGGGACTCAATCAGCCCCAGCATTTT. The chain recombines TRBV29-1 with TRBJ1-5, with D possibly TRBD1 on 5 matching bases. CDR1 and CDR2 (germline): SQVTM, ANQGSEA. The CDR3 consists of 12 residues. Deletions cut 6 bases from V and 3 bases from J, with 9 bases between.

V usage is TRBV2 and J usage is TRBJ2-7, with D maybe TRBD1 (5 bases). V lost 7 bases and J 3 bases, leaving 13 bases between the germline ends. Germline V gene lookup returns CDR1 SNHLY and CDR2 FYNNEI. CDR3 length: 13 residues. The CDR3 here is CASTRAFLYEQYF. The CDR3 DNA sequence: TGTGCCAGCACCAGGGCTTTCCTCTACGAGCAGTACTTC.